The 15 T cell receptor beta chains below were found in one sample sequenced in a study of neurological immune-mediated disorders. A single record per CDR3 protein comes from TCRdb applying MiXCR to the 5' RACE reads. The sample lists tens of thousands of distinct CDR3 sequences, under 20% seen once, with roughly 15% in the top ten. The sequenced sample consisted of PBMCs. These receptors all stem from a woman aged 40 to 49 in good health.

In this sample, this clonotype turned up many times. The chain employs TRBV20-1 and TRBJ1-5; tentatively, D is TRBD1 (6 bases). Germline lookup yields CDR1 DFQATT and CDR2 SNEGSKA (reference sequence). The CDR3 covers 14 residues. Trimming pared 8 bases from V and 3 bases from J, leaving 17 bases between. In DNA, the CDR3 is TGCAGTCCAGGGGAGGTCGGGCCCAATCAGCCCCAGCATTTT. Protein: CSPGEVGPNQPQHF.

This clonotype has ten or more counts. The chain is built from TRBV11-2 and TRBJ2-1; D not resolved. The CDR3 is 11 residues long. CDR1 and CDR2 (germline): SGHAT, FQNNGV. Trimming left V 4 bases short and J 11 bases short, with 9 bases between. The CDR3 DNA sequence: TGTGCCAGCAGCTCAGTGTGGAAGCAGTTCTTC. It specifies CASSSVWKQFF.

This clonotype has ten or more counts. This chain connects TRBV3-1 to TRBJ2-1; D gene uncertain. Germline V gene lookup returns CDR1 LGHDT and CDR2 YNNKEL (reference sequence). The V gene lost 3 bases and the J gene lost 6 bases, with 6 bases spanning the gap. This CDR3 has 12 residues. CDR3 DNA: TGTGCCAGCAGCCAGGGGTTCAATGAGCAGTTCTTC. Amino acid sequence: CASSQGFNEQFF.

This clonotype came up many times. V gene TRBV27 combines with J gene TRBJ2-1; a possible D gene is TRBD2 (5 bases). Germline V CDR1 and CDR2: MNHEY, SMNVEV (reference sequence). There are 11 residues in the CDR3. V gave up 4 bases and J gave up 9 bases, with 7 bases separating them. In DNA form, the CDR3 reads TGTGCCAGCAGTTACGGGATTGAGCAGTTCTTC. Protein: CASSYGIEQFF.

This clonotype has ten or more counts. The V and J genes are TRBV9 and TRBJ1-4; D is ambiguous. Deletions cut 2 bases from V and 4 bases from J, with 12 bases between. Germline V gene sequence: CDR1 SGDLS, CDR2 YYNGEE. The CDR3 contains 15 residues. In DNA form, the CDR3 reads TGTGCCAGCAGCGTTGGAGGAGGAGATAATGAAAAACTGTTTTTT. Amino acid sequence: CASSVGGGDNEKLFF. Full variable domain (rest looked up from reference TRBV9 and TRBJ1-4): DSGVTQTPKHLITATGQRVTLRCSPRSGDLSVYWYQQSLDQGLQFLIQYYNGEERAKGNILERFSAQQFPDLHSELNLSSLELGDSALYFCASSVGGGDNEKLFFGSGTQLSVL.

This chain links TRBV5-1 with TRBJ2-2, with D unclear. CDR3 length: 13 residues. V was trimmed by 7 bases and J by 3 bases, leaving 10 bases between them. CDR1 SGHRS and CDR2 YFSETQ come from the germline V gene. CDR3 bases: TGCGCCAGCGGGCAGGTGGACACCGGGGAGCTGTTTTTT. Protein sequence: CASGQVDTGELFF.

A few counts support this clonotype. V usage is TRBV6-1 and J usage is TRBJ1-4, with TRBD1 matching 9 bases. This CDR3 contains 12 residues. Germline CDR1 and CDR2: MNHNS and SASEGT. J lost 10 bases, V lost 6 bases, and 3 bases had no gene match. The CDR3 DNA is TGTGCCAGCAGACAGGGGGCTATAAAACTGTTTTTT. Protein: CASRQGAIKLFF.

The sample holds a few counts of this clonotype. The chain has TRBV20-1 and TRBJ1-5, with D uncertain. CDR1 and CDR2 from the germline V gene are DFQATT and SNEGSKA (reference sequence). The CDR3 consists of 15 residues. V lost 5 bases to trimming and J lost 7 bases, with 21 bases between them. This CDR3 reads CSASTGGSPYQPQHF. In DNA form, the CDR3 reads TGCAGTGCTTCGACGGGTGGCTCTCCGTACCAGCCCCAGCATTTT.

The chain couples TRBV7-3 to TRBJ2-1, with a tentative D call TRBD2 (6 bases). CDR1 and CDR2 from the germline V gene are SGHTA and FQGTGA. Trimming took 5 bases from V and 5 from J, leaving 16 bases between them. This CDR3 comprises 15 residues. In nucleotides, the CDR3 is TGTGCCAGCAGCCCCACTAGCACGGGAGACAATGAGCAGTTCTTC. Residues: CASSPTSTGDNEQFF.

This clonotype was counted at least ten times. This chain connects TRBV5-1 to TRBJ1-1, with D unresolved. V was cut by 2 bases and J by 1 base, with 6 bases left in between. Germline assignment: CDR1 SGHRS and CDR2 YFSETQ. CDR3 length: 13 residues. The CDR3 DNA sequence: TGCGCCAGCAGCTTCGGAGGGAACACTGAAGCTTTCTTT. Translated: CASSFGGNTEAFF.

Written as DNA, the CDR3 is TGCGCCAGCGGTTTTGGGGGTGCGAACACTGAAGCTTTCTTT. Translated: CASGFGGANTEAFF. This chain joins TRBV5-1 and TRBJ1-1, with D tentatively TRBD1 (5 bases). The CDR3 runs to 14 residues. V lost 7 bases to trimming and J lost 1 base, with 14 bases between them. The germline V gene encodes CDR1 SGHRS and CDR2 YFSETQ.

This chain uses TRBV6-1 with TRBJ2-7; 13 bases line up with TRBD2. Germline lookup yields CDR1 MNHNS and CDR2 SASEGT. The CDR3 covers 16 residues. Trimming removed 2 bases from V and 5 bases from J; junction bases left unmatched: 6. CDR3 protein: CASSEIRTSGRNEQYF. As DNA, the CDR3 is TGTGCCAGCAGTGAAATCCGGACTAGCGGGAGAAACGAGCAGTACTTC.

This clonotype was seen repeatedly, ten times or more. The V and J genes are TRBV5-1 and TRBJ2-6; TRBD1 might be the D (5 bases). The V end lost 2 bases, the J end lost 0 bases, and 15 bases lay between the germline ends. The length of the CDR3 is 18 residues. In germline, CDR1 is SGHRS, CDR2 YFSETQ. Here the CDR3 DNA reads TGCGCCAGCAGCTTCAGGGCTGGTGGGATCTCTGGGGCCAACGTCCTGACTTTC. Translation gives CASSFRAGGISGANVLTF.

There are many counts of this clonotype. The V gene is TRBV28, the J gene TRBJ2-3; 10 positions agree with TRBD2. Germline lookup yields CDR1 MDHEN and CDR2 SYDVKM. After removal of 3 bases from V and 1 base from J, the junction contained 4 bases not matched to a gene. This CDR3 has 16 amino acids. The CDR3 sequence is CASSFPTSGGTDTQYF. The CDR3, as DNA: TGTGCCAGCAGTTTCCCTACTAGCGGGGGCACAGATACGCAGTATTTT.

Ten or more counts support this clonotype. The V and J genes are TRBV7-3 and TRBJ1-1; no clear D. The germline V and J ends were trimmed by 5 bases and 4 bases, with 11 bases remaining between them. This CDR3 contains 13 residues. Germline loops: CDR1 SGHTA, CDR2 FQGTGA. The CDR3 bases are TGTGCCAGCAGCAGGGTTTCGGGCACTGAAGCTTTCTTT. Translating it yields CASSRVSGTEAFF.